This T cell receptor (beta chain) was identified during a study of CXCR3-negative and CXCR3-positive naive CD8 T cells (dated by TCRdb to about 2019). Broadly, across the study: In total, 130 million to 150 million TRB reads were obtained, which works out to roughly 1.5 +/- 0.3 million reads per library. Data from 11 donors, pooled across two independent experiments, went into the diversity and physicochemical repertoire analyses. For the TRBV-TRBJ cluster analysis, the naive subsets came from 5 donors, while the memory cells came from 3 donors. The research as a whole found: Because surface CD5, which is linked to self-reactivity in mice, was comparable between the naive subsets, TCR interaction strength was also inferred from TRB CDR3 physicochemical properties. Repertoire diversity was comparably high in both naive subsets but much lower in memory CD8+ T cells. TRB CDR3s from CXCR3-positive naive cells showed higher hydrophobicity (lower Kidera factor 4), lower energy, and higher strength and volume indices than CXCR3-negative naive cells. Because CXCR3 expression was partially decreased after cryopreservation, freshly isolated PBMCs were used for most assays. Similar TRBV-TRBJ usage was shown by naive CXCR3-negative and CXCR3-positive cells from the same donor, whereas distinct patterns were shown by memory cells.

TCRdb records NextSeq 550 as the sequencer. The Human TCR Profiling Kit (MiLaboratory) was used to prepare UMI-labeled 5' RACE TRB cDNA libraries. The full amount of extracted RNA was used for cDNA synthesis, and the full amount of resulting cDNA was used for PCR amplification. Libraries were prepared in parallel with an identical number of PCR cycles. In the original analysis: With a requirement of at least two reads per UMI, MIGEC and MiXCR extracted about 49,000 +/- 11,000 unique UMI-labeled TRB cDNA molecules per library. An average of approximately 40,000 +/- 10,000 functional in-frame TRB CDR3 nucleotide clonotypes without stop codons was found per library. After downsampling to 5000 UMI-labeled TRB molecules per sample, diversity metrics such as normalized Shannon-Wiener and Chao1 were calculated in VDJtools. VDJtools computed clonotype-size-weighted physicochemical properties of the central five CDR3 residues: interaction energy, strength, volume and Kidera factor 4. Reprocessed by TCRdb, the reads give a single entry per CDR3 protein sequence, without DNA. TCRdb's processing, not the authors', yielded these V and J calls. The table kept for this sample lists approximately 88,000 distinct CDR3 sequences. The ten largest clones represent around 1.5% of the sample.

The CDR3 has 15 amino acids, counting the end cysteine and phenylalanine. The nucleotide record is missing. CDR1 and CDR2, looked up from the germline V gene, are MDHEN and SYDVKM. Comments on this clonotype: The antigen it recognizes is unknown.

For every CD8+ T cell subset, a few hundred thousand cells were flow-sorted straight into RLT lysis buffer, and each subset was sorted in triplicate. Naive CD8+ T cells were defined stringently as CD45RO-CCR7+CD27+CD95- to exclude memory contaminants. Peripheral blood mononuclear cells were isolated from buffy coats by standard density gradient centrifugation. Naive CXCR3-negative and CXCR3-positive CD8+ T cells were flow-sorted using a FACSAria III. Total RNA was extracted from sorted cells using an RNeasy Mini Kit. The V gene is TRBV28 and the J gene is TRBJ2-7; there is no DNA to check the TCRdb D call of TRBD1. This TCR came from a human donor in good health. Some clones in this sample may be carry-over from other donors' samples. The specimen was naive CXCR3- CD8+ T cells from blood. The cell subset or site label on this specimen signifies: CD45RO-CCR7+CD27+CD95- naive CD8+ T cells lacking CXCR3 (TNR3-). For the CDR3, the sequence is CASTPGPRSSYEQYF. With the rest looked up from the reference TRBV28 and TRBJ2-7 genes rather than sequenced, the full variable domain is DVKVTQSSRYLVKRTGEKVFLECVQDMDHENMFWYRQDPGLGLRLIYFSYDVKMKEKGDIPEGYSVSREKKERFSLILESASTNQTSMYLCASTPGPRSSYEQYFGPGTRLTVT.